These T cell receptor beta chains were read from a single sample in a study of T cells after posttransplantation cyclophosphamide. Clones were sequenced by immunoSEQ multiplex PCR, and TCRdb holds only the in-frame ones, with some missing. Here the sample spans 50,000 to 55,000 clones, 86% being singletons. Material: PBMCs. Receptor source: a man aged 30-40 years with a blood cancer, CMV-positive, and with a related stem cell donor. The CDR3 runs from the conserved cysteine through the conserved F or W. A D gene is named only where the DNA matches it firmly. The listing skips clone size in some rows; elsewhere it reads once, few, many or a size class.

j_call d_call clone_size v_call cdr3_aa cdr3_nt
TRBJ2-7 TRBD1 NA TRBV28 CASSLGQGGEQYF TGTGCCAGCAGCCTGGGACAGGGGGGCGAGCAGTACTTC
TRBJ2-7 NA NA TRBV27 CATYRYPIWYF TGTGCCACCTACAGGTACCCAATATGGTACTTC
TRBJ2-1 TRBD2 once TRBV5-1 CASSLGGTIYNEQFF TGCGCCAGCAGCTTGGGTGGGACTATTTACAATGAGCAGTTCTTC
TRBJ2-3 TRBD2 NA TRBV9 CASSVTGGLAGVADTQYF TGTGCCAGCAGCGTGACCGGAGGACTAGCGGGAGTGGCAGATACGCAGTATTTT
TRBJ2-7 TRBD2 NA TRBV5-1 CASSYLAGDSYEQYF TGCGCCAGCAGTTATCTAGCGGGAGATTCCTACGAGCAGTACTTC
TRBJ2-2 TRBD1 NA TRBV5-1 CASSLGDSSNTGELFF TGCGCCAGCAGCTTGGGGGACAGCTCGAACACCGGGGAGCTGTTTTTT
TRBJ2-1 TRBD1 NA TRBV4-1 CASSQDTGGAYNEQFF TGCGCCAGCAGCCAAGATACAGGGGGCGCATACAATGAGCAGTTCTTC
TRBJ2-5 TRBD2 once TRBV2 CASSDRRGRSLGETQYF TGTGCCAGCAGTGATCGTCGCGGGAGGAGCCTGGGGGAGACCCAGTACTTC
TRBJ1-1 NA NA TRBV11-2 CASSLSTGLNTEAFF TGTGCCAGCAGCTTAAGCACGGGTCTCAACACTGAAGCTTTCTTT
TRBJ2-1 TRBD2 NA TRBV9 CASSAPLAASYNEQFF TGTGCCAGCAGCGCGCCACTAGCGGCCTCCTACAATGAGCAGTTCTTC
TRBJ2-7 NA NA TRBV2 CASSFNRMYEQYF TGTGCCAGCAGTTTTAACAGAATGTACGAGCAGTACTTC
TRBJ2-3 NA once TRBV5-1 CASSLGPGGTDTQYF TGCGCCAGCAGCTTGGGGCCGGGGGGCACAGATACGCAGTATTTT
TRBJ2-5 TRBD2 NA TRBV27 CASSSLGTSGETQYF TGTGCCAGCAGTTCTCTCGGGACTAGTGGAGAGACCCAGTACTTC
TRBJ2-7 NA NA TRBV5-8 CASSLGIPYEQYF TGTGCCAGCAGCTTGGGTATTCCCTACGAGCAGTACTTC
TRBJ2-2 TRBD2 NA TRBV2 CASSLRLAGVTGELFF TGTGCCAGCAGCCTTCGACTAGCGGGAGTAACCGGGGAGCTGTTTTTT
TRBJ1-3 NA NA TRBV4-1 CASSQEASRGGGNTIYF TGCGCCAGCAGCCAAGAGGCTTCAAGGGGAGGGGGAAACACCATATATTTT
TRBJ2-7 TRBD1 NA TRBV19 CASSEGTGGYEQYF TGTGCCAGTAGTGAAGGGACAGGGGGTTACGAGCAGTACTTC
TRBJ1-2 TRBD1 few TRBV2 CASSEEGDRGPGYTF TGTGCCAGCAGTGAAGAGGGGGACAGGGGTCCGGGCTACACCTTC
TRBJ2-7 TRBD2 NA TRBV10-3 CASQAGGNEQYF TGTGCCTCACAAGCGGGAGGGAACGAGCAGTACTTC
TRBJ1-2 TRBD1 NA TRBV6-6 CASRTTGERYTF TGTGCCAGCAGGACAACAGGGGAACGCTACACCTTC
TRBJ1-4 NA NA TRBV7-9 CASSTSAGSREKLFF TGTGCCAGCAGTACCTCGGCAGGGTCCAGAGAAAAACTGTTTTTT
TRBJ2-1 NA once TRBV5-1 CASSVLVTSSYNEQFF TGCGCCAGCAGCGTACTAGTAACGAGCTCCTACAATGAGCAGTTCTTC
TRBJ2-1 NA NA TRBV11-1 CASSLDYEQFF TGTGCCAGCAGCCTGGACTACGAGCAGTTCTTC
TRBJ2-6 NA few TRBV7-6 CASSESTGTGANVLTF TGTGCCAGCAGCGAGAGTACAGGGACTGGGGCCAACGTCCTGACTTTC
TRBJ2-5 NA once TRBV7-8 CASSSQQTSGQETQYF TGTGCCAGCAGCTCACAACAGACCAGCGGGCAAGAGACCCAGTACTTC
TRBJ2-7 TRBD1 once TRBV18 CASSPQGAAGEQYF TGTGCCAGCTCACCACAGGGGGCTGCGGGCGAGCAGTACTTC
TRBJ1-2 NA NA TRBV5-1 CASSLDGIGGYTF TGCGCCAGCAGCTTGGACGGAATCGGGGGCTACACCTTC
TRBJ1-1 NA NA TRBV6-1 CASSEDRGNTEAFF TGTGCCAGCAGTGAAGATCGGGGGAACACTGAAGCTTTCTTT
TRBJ2-3 NA few TRBV6-1 CASSLFLGLSDTQYF TGTGCCAGCAGTCTGTTCCTGGGACTTTCAGATACGCAGTATTTT
TRBJ2-7 NA NA TRBV5-1 CASSDRSSYEQYF TGCGCCAGCAGCGACAGGAGCTCCTACGAGCAGTACTTC
TRBJ2-3 TRBD1 NA TRBV28 CASIAGQASTDTQYF TGTGCCAGCATTGCGGGACAGGCAAGCACAGATACGCAGTATTTT
TRBJ1-5 TRBD1 NA TRBV18 CASSLDREQPQHF TGTGCCAGCTCACTGGACAGGGAGCAGCCCCAGCATTTT
TRBJ1-4 TRBD1 NA TRBV30 CAWSVGTGVEKLFF TGTGCCTGGAGTGTAGGGACAGGGGTTGAAAAACTGTTTTTT
TRBJ2-7 TRBD1 NA TRBV14 CASSQGQAIYEQYF TGTGCCAGCAGCCAGGGACAGGCGATCTACGAGCAGTACTTC
TRBJ2-5 TRBD1 NA TRBV7-9 CASSKDRGVQETQYF TGTGCCAGCAGTAAGGACAGGGGAGTCCAAGAGACCCAGTACTTC
TRBJ1-2 TRBD1 NA TRBV19 CAVRQRTGDGYTF TGTGCCGTACGCCAGAGGACAGGGGACGGCTACACCTTC
TRBJ1-4 NA NA TRBV5-5 CASSLLSRATNEKLFF TGTGCCAGCAGCTTGCTTAGCAGGGCTACTAATGAAAAACTGTTTTTT
TRBJ2-7 NA NA TRBV30 CAWSDRAGEQYF TGTGCCTGGAGTGACAGGGCGGGCGAGCAGTACTTC
TRBJ2-7 TRBD2 NA TRBV4-1 CASSPLAGERREQYF TGCGCCAGCAGCCCACTAGCGGGAGAGCGTCGCGAGCAGTACTTC
TRBJ2-3 TRBD2 NA TRBV9 CASSVPTGGEDTQYF TGTGCCAGCAGCGTCCCTACGGGAGGTGAGGATACGCAGTATTTT
TRBJ1-1 TRBD1 NA TRBV5-1 CASSLGQGGLTEAFF TGCGCCAGCAGCTTGGGACAGGGGGGTTTAACTGAAGCTTTCTTT
TRBJ1-1 TRBD1 NA TRBV30 CAWRAIRTGNTEAFF TGTGCCTGGAGGGCTATTCGGACAGGGAACACTGAAGCTTTCTTT
TRBJ2-3 TRBD2 NA TRBV6-5 CASSRTSGGTDTQYF TGTGCCAGCAGCCGGACTAGCGGAGGCACAGATACGCAGTATTTT
TRBJ1-2 TRBD1 NA TRBV28 CASSRTGGGGYTF TGTGCCAGCAGCAGGACAGGGGGCGGGGGCTACACCTTC
TRBJ2-7 NA NA TRBV5-1 CASSPMGGLAYEQYF TGCGCCAGCAGCCCGATGGGGGGTCTGGCCTACGAGCAGTACTTC
TRBJ2-5 TRBD2 NA TRBV2 CASGPGLAGVGETQYF TGTGCCAGCGGACCGGGACTAGCGGGAGTAGGAGAGACCCAGTACTTC
TRBJ1-2 NA once TRBV19 CASNPSAGIDGYTF TGTGCCAGTAACCCGTCTGCAGGGATAGATGGCTACACCTTC
TRBJ2-2 TRBD1 NA TRBV7-3 CASSYSGTANTGELFF TGTGCCAGCAGCTATTCCGGGACAGCGAACACCGGGGAGCTGTTTTTT
TRBJ1-2 TRBD1 NA TRBV27 CASSLAGTGYGYTF TGTGCCAGCAGTTTGGCCGGGACAGGGTATGGCTACACCTTC
TRBJ2-7 NA NA TRBV6-6 CASSQSYEQYF TGTGCCAGCAGTCAATCCTACGAGCAGTACTTC
TRBJ2-1 TRBD2 NA TRBV11-3 CASSLAGLVCCNEQFF TGTGCCAGCAGCTTGGCGGGACTAGTCTGTTGCAATGAGCAGTTCTTC